This TCR beta chain stems from a study of OX40 agonist ivuxolimab in advanced cancers. Germline V gene lookup returns CDR1 MNHEY and CDR2 SMNVEV (reference sequence). The CDR3 has 14 amino acids. Trimming stripped 6 bases from V and 1 base from J, with 12 bases between. Sequencing was performed with immunoSEQ multiplex PCR; in TCRdb, only in-frame clones are kept and a portion is missing. The sample contains more than 100,000 clones, approximately 90% of which appear only once. V gene TRBV27 combines with J gene TRBJ2-5; no reliable D call. The sequence was obtained from an adult with an advanced solid tumor such as melanoma, head and neck, liver or kidney cancer. The starting material was CD4+ or CD8+ T cells sorted from blood, obtained in a trial of the OX40 agonist ivuxolimab. The CDR3 sequence is CASRPLSPQETQYF. In DNA, the CDR3 is TGTGCCAGCAGGCCCCTCAGCCCCCAAGAGACCCAGTACTTC.